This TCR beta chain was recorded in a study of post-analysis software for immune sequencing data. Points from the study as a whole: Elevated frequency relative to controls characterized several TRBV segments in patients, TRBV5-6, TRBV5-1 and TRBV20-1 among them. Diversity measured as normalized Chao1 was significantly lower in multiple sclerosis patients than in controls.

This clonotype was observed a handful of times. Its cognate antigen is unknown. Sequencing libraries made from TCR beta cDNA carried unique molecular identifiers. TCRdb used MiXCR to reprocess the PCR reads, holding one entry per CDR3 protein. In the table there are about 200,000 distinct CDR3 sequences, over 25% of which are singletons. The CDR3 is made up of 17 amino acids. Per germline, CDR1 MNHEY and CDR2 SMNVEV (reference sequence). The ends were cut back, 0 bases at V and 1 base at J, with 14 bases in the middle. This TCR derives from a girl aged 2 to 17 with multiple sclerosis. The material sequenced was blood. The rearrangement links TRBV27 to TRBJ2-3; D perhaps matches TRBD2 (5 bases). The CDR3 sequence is CASSLSNRMGGTDTQYF. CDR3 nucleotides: TGTGCCAGCAGTTTATCGAACCGAATGGGAGGCACAGATACGCAGTATTTT.